The TCR beta chain under discussion was sequenced for a study of T-cell memory formation after mild COVID-19. General observations from the study: Day 15 to 85 contracting clones showed balanced CD4/CD8; day 15 to 37 expanders favored CD4+.

TCRdb analysed the 5' RACE reads with MiXCR anew, one entry per CDR3 protein. The table records approximately 190,000 distinct CDR3 sequences, approximately 16% of them present only once. The CDR3 has 17 amino acids. The germline gives CDR1 SGHAT, CDR2 FQNNGV. V was pared by 2 bases and J by 0 bases, with 14 bases between. This clonotype was counted a single time. Its specificity is not known. The material sequenced was PBMCs or a T cell subset sorted from them (not recorded which). This sequence joins TRBV11-2 and TRBJ2-1; D might be TRBD2 (6 bases). The TCR was taken from an adult woman who had mild COVID-19 (a few samples of this study predate the infection). Cell type and time point are not known. CDR3 sequence reads: CASSLRWRERSYNEQFF. The CDR3 coding sequence is TGTGCCAGCAGCTTAAGATGGCGGGAACGCTCCTACAATGAGCAGTTCTTC.